These 26 T cell receptor beta chains were sequenced from one sample in a study of blood T cell repertoires in COVID-19. Measured with immunoSEQ multiplex PCR; TCRdb has only the in-frame clones, and not every one. The repertoire holds 20,000 to 30,000 clones, with 80% to 90% as singletons. The source material was peripheral blood. Source of these receptors: an older man with acute or convalescent COVID-19.

The chain links TRBV5-6 to TRBJ1-2; D gene uncertain. CDR1 and CDR2 from the germline V gene are SGHDT and YYEEEE. The CDR3 has 14 residues. V lost 3 bases and J 0 bases, leaving 9 bases between the germline ends. CDR3 sequence reads: CASSYRNPNYGYTF. CDR3 in DNA: TGTGCCAGCAGCTACAGAAACCCTAACTATGGCTACACCTTC.

The chain couples TRBV18 to TRBJ2-7, with 7 bases fitting TRBD1. Germline V CDR1 and CDR2: KGHSH, LQKENI. Losses at the gene ends were 4 bases for V and 3 bases for J; bases not matched to a gene: 3. The CDR3 totals 13 residues. CDR3 region: CASSQQGSYEQYF. The CDR3, as DNA: TGTGCCAGCTCACAACAGGGGAGCTACGAGCAGTACTTC.

V usage is TRBV27 and J usage is TRBJ1-5; D unclear. V shed 2 bases and J shed 2 bases, with 10 bases lying between them. Germline V gene data show CDR1 as MNHEY and CDR2 as SMNVEV (reference sequence). The CDR3 loop spans 15 amino acids. The CDR3 reads CASSLAGVGNQPQHF. The CDR3 nucleotides read TGTGCCAGCAGTTTAGCCGGAGTTGGCAATCAGCCCCAGCATTTT.

The V gene is TRBV4-2, the J gene TRBJ2-7, with 7 bases matching TRBD1. CDR3 size: 13 residues. CDR1 is LGHNA and CDR2 is YNFKEQ in the germline V gene. Losses at the gene ends were 3 bases for V and 3 bases for J; bases not matched to a gene: 2. CDR3 loop: CASSQDRNYEQYF. The CDR3 coding sequence is TGTGCCAGCAGCCAGGACAGGAACTACGAGCAGTACTTC.

J is TRBJ1-1 and V is TRBV27, with D possibly TRBD1 on 6 matching bases. V lost 4 bases to trimming and J lost 5 bases, with 11 bases between them. The CDR3 is made up of 13 amino acids. Germline CDR1 is MNHEY and CDR2 is SMNVEV (reference sequence). The chain's CDR3 is CASSWTDLTEAFF. The DNA for the CDR3 is TGTGCCAGCAGTTGGACAGATCTTACTGAAGCTTTCTTT.

The gene calls are TRBV4-2 and TRBJ1-5; possibly TRBD1 for D (6 bases). Between the trimmed V and J ends, which lost 0 bases and 5 bases, there was a span of 14 bases. Germline loops: CDR1 LGHNA, CDR2 YNFKEQ. The CDR3 runs 16 residues. The CDR3: CASSQDGGGGYQPQHF. CDR3 DNA sequence: TGTGCCAGCAGCCAAGATGGGGGGGGCGGATATCAGCCCCAGCATTTT.

This chain connects TRBV7-3 to TRBJ2-3, with 8 bases that match TRBD2. The ends lost 5 bases at V and 0 bases at J; junction bases unmatched: 19. Germline-derived CDR1 and CDR2 are SGHTA and FQGTGA. This CDR3 contains 20 residues. CDR3 residues: CASSRPVNSTSGHSTDTQYF. CDR3 nucleotide sequence: TGTGCCAGCAGCCGGCCGGTCAACTCCACTAGCGGCCATAGCACAGATACGCAGTATTTT.

CDR3 bases: TGTGCCAGCAGTTCCAACCAGGGGCGGGTTAACTATGGCTACACCTTC. This gives the protein CASSSNQGRVNYGYTF. This chain uses TRBV28 with TRBJ1-2; D perhaps matches TRBD1 (6 bases). The CDR3 has 16 amino acids. Germline V gene data show CDR1 as MDHEN and CDR2 as SYDVKM. The V end lost 4 bases, the J end lost 1 base, and 16 bases lay between the germline ends.

This chain uses TRBV12-5 with TRBJ2-1; 16 bases match TRBD2. Germline CDR1 LGHNT, CDR2 FRNRAP. Losses at the gene ends were 4 bases for V and 10 bases for J; bases not matched to a gene: 19. This CDR3 has 20 amino acids. The DNA for the CDR3 is TGTGCTAGTGGTTCGGGGACTAGCGGGAGGGCCTGGTCCCTTCCTCGAGAGCAGTTCTTC. Residues: CASGSGTSGRAWSLPREQFF.

J is TRBJ1-5 and V is TRBV2, with D perhaps TRBD1 (6 bases). V gave up 6 bases and J gave up 5 bases, with 14 bases separating them. Germline V gives CDR1 SNHLY, CDR2 FYNNEI. The CDR3 runs to 14 residues. In nucleotides, the CDR3 is TGTGCCAGCAGCCGAAGGGGGGGGGATCAGCCCCAGCATTTT. Translating gives CASSRRGGDQPQHF.

The V call is TRBV3-1 (or the pseudogene TRBV3-2), the J call TRBJ2-7, with no clear D. This CDR3 spans 14 amino acids. Germline V gene sequence: CDR1 LGHDT, CDR2 YNNKEL (reference sequence). Between the trimmed V and J ends, which lost 0 bases and 0 bases, there was a span of 6 bases. The CDR3 region has the DNA TGTGCCAGCAGCCAAGACTTATACTCCTACGAGCAGTACTTC. Its protein product is CASSQDLYSYEQYF.

This clone was observed a few times. The genes are TRBV6-5 and TRBJ1-1; 9 bases align to TRBD1. The CDR3 is 13 residues long. V shed 6 bases and J 4 bases; nucleotides not matched to a gene: 3. Germline V gene sequence: CDR1 MNHEY, CDR2 SVGAGI. The CDR3 loop reads CASSWDRATEAFF. The CDR3 nucleotides are TGTGCCAGCAGCTGGGACAGGGCCACTGAAGCTTTCTTT.

The chain has TRBV18 and TRBJ2-1, with TRBD2 identical over 10 bases. Looked up from germline, CDR1 is KGHSH and CDR2 is LQKENI. The V and J ends lost 3 bases and 9 bases, in that order; junction bases with no gene match: 11. The CDR3 extends over 16 amino acids. CDR3 in DNA: TGTGCCAGCTCACCCTTACTCCTAGCGGGAGCCGGTGAGCAGTTCTTC. This codes for CASSPLLLAGAGEQFF.

The chain recombines TRBV28 with TRBJ1-3; D not certain. The CDR3 length is 13 residues. The V gene lost 3 bases and the J gene lost 4 bases, with 7 bases spanning the gap. The germline gives CDR1 MDHEN, CDR2 SYDVKM. The CDR3 is CASSFTPGNTIYF. For the CDR3, the DNA is TGTGCCAGCAGTTTTACTCCGGGAAACACCATATATTTT.

V usage is TRBV5-4 and J usage is TRBJ1-1; 8 bases are shared with TRBD1. Losses at the gene ends were 3 bases for V and 4 bases for J; bases not matched to a gene: 5. Germline-derived CDR1 and CDR2 are SGHNT and YYREEE (reference sequence). This CDR3 region has 14 residues. The CDR3 DNA sequence: TGTGCCAGCAGCTGGCAGGGGGCGCGCACTGAAGCTTTCTTT. It encodes CASSWQGARTEAFF.

V gene TRBV28 combines with J gene TRBJ2-7, with 7 bases aligning to TRBD2. The J segment lost 3 bases and the V segment lost 1 base, leaving 9 bases of the junction unmatched. Germline V lookup: CDR1 MDHEN, CDR2 SYDVKM. The CDR3 is 16 residues long. The chain's CDR3 is CASSLLAAGVLYEQYF. The CDR3 DNA is TGTGCCAGCAGTTTATTGGCGGCGGGAGTACTCTACGAGCAGTACTTC.

V usage is TRBV7-2 and J usage is TRBJ1-2, with TRBD1 matching over 7 bases. CDR3 length: 14 amino acids. Germline CDR1 is SGHTA and CDR2 is FQGNSA. J was trimmed by 3 bases and V by 1 base; bases with no gene match: 2. For the CDR3, the DNA is TGTGCCAGCAGCTTAGGAGGACAGGACTATGGCTACACCTTC. Translation gives CASSLGGQDYGYTF.

The count of this clone is one. The CDR3 reads CASSLETGLYEQYF. The CDR3 region has the DNA TGTGCCAGCAGCTTAGAGACAGGGCTTTACGAGCAGTACTTC. The V call is TRBV7-6, the J call TRBJ2-7; 7 bases map to TRBD1. J was trimmed by 4 bases and V by 1 base; bases with no gene match: 4. Germline V gives CDR1 SGHVS, CDR2 FNYEAQ. The CDR3 runs to 14 residues.

This sequence joins TRBV13 and TRBJ2-2, with 12 bases lining up with TRBD2. Germline assignment: CDR1 PRHDT and CDR2 FYEKMQ (reference sequence). The CDR3 extends over 16 amino acids. The trim removed 5 bases at V and 2 bases at J, leaving 3 bases unmatched. This chain's CDR3 is CASSPTSGSNTGELFF. CDR3 DNA sequence: TGTGCCAGCAGCCCGACTAGCGGGAGTAACACCGGGGAGCTGTTTTTT.

The rearrangement uses TRBV5-1 and TRBJ1-3, with no clear D. Germline V gene data show CDR1 as SGHRS and CDR2 as YFSETQ. Deletions cut 3 bases from V and 3 bases from J, with 16 bases between. The CDR3 loop spans 16 amino acids. In DNA, the CDR3 is TGCGCCAGCAGCTGGAGTCCCCGAACCGATGGAAACACCATATATTTT. This codes for CASSWSPRTDGNTIYF.

This chain links TRBV7-8 with TRBJ2-1, with 9 bases fitting TRBD2. The trim removed 3 bases at V and 7 bases at J, leaving 13 bases unmatched. Germline V CDR1 and CDR2: SGHVS, FQNEAQ. This CDR3 is 17 amino acids long. For the CDR3, the DNA is TGTGCCAGCAGCTTCTTTCCCGGGACTAGCAATAGGAATGAGCAGTTCTTC. Protein product: CASSFFPGTSNRNEQFF.

The rearrangement uses TRBV3-1 (or the pseudogene TRBV3-2) and TRBJ1-4; D remains unclear. The DNA end favors TRBJ2-2, so the J call may be wrong. This CDR3 has 13 residues. CDR1 is LGHDT and CDR2 is YNNKEL in the germline V gene (reference sequence). CDR3 amino acids: CASSQTFRGELFF. CDR3 DNA: TGTGCCAGCAGCCAAACTTTTCGCGGGGAGCTGTTTTTT.

V and J are TRBV28 and TRBJ1-5, with 8 bases that match TRBD1. J gave up 0 bases and V 11 bases, and 9 bases lay outside the gene matches. The CDR3 is made up of 15 amino acids. CDR1 and CDR2 (germline): MDHEN, SYDVKM. CDR3 nucleotides: TGTGCCGCCTCCCAGGGGGCTTTTAGCAATCAGCCCCAGCATTTT. Its translation: CAASQGAFSNQPQHF.

The chain uses TRBV3-1 (or the pseudogene TRBV3-2) and TRBJ2-2; 9 nucleotides match TRBD1. This CDR3 is 15 amino acids long. Germline CDR1 and CDR2: LGHDT and YNNKEL (reference sequence). J lost 4 bases, V lost 4 bases, and 4 bases had no gene match. This CDR3 reads CASSPQGASTGELFF. The CDR3 DNA reads as TGTGCCAGCAGCCCACAGGGGGCTAGCACCGGGGAGCTGTTTTTT.

This CDR3 is CASSLGQGSAEAFF. CDR3 nucleotide sequence: TGTGCCAGCAGCTTAGGACAGGGGAGCGCTGAAGCTTTCTTT. The V gene is TRBV11-3, the J gene TRBJ1-1; 8 positions agree with TRBD1. Unmatched junction bases numbered 4, after V lost 1 base and J lost 6 bases. The CDR3 covers 14 residues. Per germline, CDR1 SGHNT and CDR2 YENEEA.

The chain joins TRBV28 to TRBJ2-3, with D unresolved. This CDR3 is 13 amino acids long. Germline V gives CDR1 MDHEN, CDR2 SYDVKM. The V end was cut by 2 bases, the J end by 9 bases, with 12 bases between. The CDR3 region has the DNA TGTGCCAGCAGTTTAGAAGCTACTATAACGCAGTATTTT. Translated: CASSLEATITQYF.